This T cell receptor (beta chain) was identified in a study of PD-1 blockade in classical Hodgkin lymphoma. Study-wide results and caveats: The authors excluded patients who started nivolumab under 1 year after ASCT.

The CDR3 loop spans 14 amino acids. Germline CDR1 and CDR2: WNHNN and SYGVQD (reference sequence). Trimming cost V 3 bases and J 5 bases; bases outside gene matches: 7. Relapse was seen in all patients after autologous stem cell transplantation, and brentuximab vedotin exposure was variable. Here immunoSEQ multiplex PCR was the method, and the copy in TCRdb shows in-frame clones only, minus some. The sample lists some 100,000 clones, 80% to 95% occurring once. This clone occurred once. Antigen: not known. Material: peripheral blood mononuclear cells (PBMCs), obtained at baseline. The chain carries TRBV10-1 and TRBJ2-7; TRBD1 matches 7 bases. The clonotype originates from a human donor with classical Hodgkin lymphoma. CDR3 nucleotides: TGCGCCAGCAGTGACTCGACAGGGTCCCACGAGCAGTACTTC. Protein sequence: CASSDSTGSHEQYF.